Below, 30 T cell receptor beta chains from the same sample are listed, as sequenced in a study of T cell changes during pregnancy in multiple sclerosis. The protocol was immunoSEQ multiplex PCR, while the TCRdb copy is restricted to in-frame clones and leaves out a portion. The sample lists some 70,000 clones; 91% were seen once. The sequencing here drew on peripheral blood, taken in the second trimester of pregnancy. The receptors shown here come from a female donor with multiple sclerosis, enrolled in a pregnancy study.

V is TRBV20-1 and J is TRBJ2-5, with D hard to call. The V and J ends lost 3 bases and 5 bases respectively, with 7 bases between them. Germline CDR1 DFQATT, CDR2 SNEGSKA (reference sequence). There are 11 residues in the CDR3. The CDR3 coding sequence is TGCAGTGCTAGGATCGGGGAGACCCAGTACTTC. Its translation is CSARIGETQYF.

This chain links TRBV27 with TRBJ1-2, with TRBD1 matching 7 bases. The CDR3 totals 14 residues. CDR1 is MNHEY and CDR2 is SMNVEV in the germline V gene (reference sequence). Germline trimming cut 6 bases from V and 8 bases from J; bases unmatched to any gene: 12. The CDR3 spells CASRITTGSIGYTF. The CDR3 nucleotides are TGTGCCAGCAGAATTACGACAGGGTCGATCGGCTACACCTTC.

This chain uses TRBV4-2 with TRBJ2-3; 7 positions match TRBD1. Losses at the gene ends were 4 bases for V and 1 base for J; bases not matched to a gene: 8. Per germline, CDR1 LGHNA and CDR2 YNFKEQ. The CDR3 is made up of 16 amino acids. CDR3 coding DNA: TGTGCCAGCAGCCTCAACAGGGGTGGTGGCACAGATACGCAGTATTTT. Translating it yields CASSLNRGGGTDTQYF.

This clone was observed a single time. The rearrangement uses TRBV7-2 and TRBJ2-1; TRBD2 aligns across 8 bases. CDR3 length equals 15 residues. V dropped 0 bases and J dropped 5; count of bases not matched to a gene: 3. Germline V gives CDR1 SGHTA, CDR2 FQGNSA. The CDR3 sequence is CASSLASGVDNEQFF. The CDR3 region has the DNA TGTGCCAGCAGCTTAGCTAGCGGGGTAGACAATGAGCAGTTCTTC.

This CDR3 is CASSLSGPGELFF. In DNA, the CDR3 is TGTGCCAGCAGTTTGAGCGGTCCCGGGGAGCTGTTTTTT. The rearrangement links TRBV27 to TRBJ2-2, with a possible D match to TRBD2 (5 bases). Germline V CDR1 and CDR2: MNHEY, SMNVEV (reference sequence). The CDR3 runs 13 residues. Trimming shortened V by 3 bases and J by 6 bases, and 8 bases separated the two germline ends.

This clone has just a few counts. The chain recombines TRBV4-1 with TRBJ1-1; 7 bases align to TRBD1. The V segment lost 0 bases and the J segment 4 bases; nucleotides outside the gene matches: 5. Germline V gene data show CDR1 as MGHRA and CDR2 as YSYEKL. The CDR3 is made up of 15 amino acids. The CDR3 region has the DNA TGCGCCAGCAGCCAAGATCCAGGGGGAGGCACTGAAGCTTTCTTT. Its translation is CASSQDPGGGTEAFF.

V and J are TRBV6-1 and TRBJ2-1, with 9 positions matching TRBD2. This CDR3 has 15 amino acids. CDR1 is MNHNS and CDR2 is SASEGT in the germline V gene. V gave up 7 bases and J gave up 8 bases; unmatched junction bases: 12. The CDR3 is CASNPRGGGGDEQFF. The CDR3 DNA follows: TGTGCCAGCAACCCTCGGGGCGGGGGGGGTGATGAGCAGTTCTTC.

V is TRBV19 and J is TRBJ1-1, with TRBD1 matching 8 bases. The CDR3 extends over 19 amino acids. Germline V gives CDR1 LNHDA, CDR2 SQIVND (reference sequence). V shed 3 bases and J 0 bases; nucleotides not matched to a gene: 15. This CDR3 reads CASSMGPRTGRGMNTEAFF. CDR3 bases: TGTGCCAGTAGTATGGGCCCCAGGACAGGGAGGGGAATGAACACTGAAGCTTTCTTT. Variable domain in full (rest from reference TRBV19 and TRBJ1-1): DGGITQSPKYLFRKEGQNVTLSCEQNLNHDAMYWYRQDPGQGLRLIYYSQIVNDFQKGDIAEGYSVSREKKESFPLTVTSAQKNPTAFYLCASSMGPRTGRGMNTEAFFGQGTRLTVV.

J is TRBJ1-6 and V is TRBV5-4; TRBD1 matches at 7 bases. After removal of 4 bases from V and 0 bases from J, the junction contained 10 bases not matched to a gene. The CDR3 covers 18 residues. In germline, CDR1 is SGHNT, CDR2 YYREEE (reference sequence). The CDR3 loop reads CASSIGQARSSYNSPLHF. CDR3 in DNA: TGTGCCAGCAGCATTGGACAGGCCCGGAGCTCCTATAATTCACCCCTCCACTTT.

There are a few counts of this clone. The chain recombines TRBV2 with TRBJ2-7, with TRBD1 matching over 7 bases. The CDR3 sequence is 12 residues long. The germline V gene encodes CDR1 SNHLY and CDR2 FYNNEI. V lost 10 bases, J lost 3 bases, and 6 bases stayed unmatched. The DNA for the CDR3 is TGTGCCAAAACAGGGGTCGGCTACGAGCAGTACTTC. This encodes CAKTGVGYEQYF.

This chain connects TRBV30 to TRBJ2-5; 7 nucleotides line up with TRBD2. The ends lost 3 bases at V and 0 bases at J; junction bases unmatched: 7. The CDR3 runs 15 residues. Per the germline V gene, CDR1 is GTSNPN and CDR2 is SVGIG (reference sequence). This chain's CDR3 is CAWRKGAGYQETQYF. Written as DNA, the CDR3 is TGTGCCTGGAGAAAGGGAGCGGGGTACCAAGAGACCCAGTACTTC.

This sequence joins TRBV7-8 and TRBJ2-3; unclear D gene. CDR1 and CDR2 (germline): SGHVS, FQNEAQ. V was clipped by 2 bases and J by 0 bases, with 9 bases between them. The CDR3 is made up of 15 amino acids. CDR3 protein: CASSLINLSTDTQYF. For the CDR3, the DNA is TGTGCCAGCAGCTTAATTAATCTTAGCACAGATACGCAGTATTTT.

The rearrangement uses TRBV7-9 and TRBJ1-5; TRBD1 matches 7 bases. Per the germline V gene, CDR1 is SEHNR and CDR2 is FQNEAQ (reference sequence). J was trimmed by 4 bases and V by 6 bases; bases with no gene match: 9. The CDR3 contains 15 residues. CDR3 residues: CASSWAGTVNQPQHF. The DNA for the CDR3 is TGTGCCAGCAGTTGGGCCGGGACAGTGAATCAGCCCCAGCATTTT.

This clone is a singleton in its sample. The CDR3 loop is CASSRTPGNSPLHF. The CDR3 nucleotides read TGTGCCAGCAGCCGGACCCCGGGGAATTCACCCCTCCACTTT. The V call is TRBV7-2, the J call TRBJ1-6, with D unclear. CDR1 and CDR2 from the germline V gene are SGHTA and FQGNSA. The CDR3 is 14 amino acids. The V end was cut by 5 bases, the J end by 7 bases, with 12 bases between.

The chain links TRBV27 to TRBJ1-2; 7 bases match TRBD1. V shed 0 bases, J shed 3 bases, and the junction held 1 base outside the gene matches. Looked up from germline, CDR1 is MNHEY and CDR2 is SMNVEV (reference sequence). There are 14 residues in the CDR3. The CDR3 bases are TGTGCCAGCAGTTTATCAGGGGGCTACTATGGCTACACCTTC. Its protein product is CASSLSGGYYGYTF.

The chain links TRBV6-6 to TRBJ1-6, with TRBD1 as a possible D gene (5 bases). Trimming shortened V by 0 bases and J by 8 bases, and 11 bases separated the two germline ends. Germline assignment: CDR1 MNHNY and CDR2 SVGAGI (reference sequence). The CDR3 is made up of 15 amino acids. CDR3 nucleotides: TGTGCCAGCAGTTACTCGGGGGGGAGGGATTCACCCCTCCACTTT. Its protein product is CASSYSGGRDSPLHF.

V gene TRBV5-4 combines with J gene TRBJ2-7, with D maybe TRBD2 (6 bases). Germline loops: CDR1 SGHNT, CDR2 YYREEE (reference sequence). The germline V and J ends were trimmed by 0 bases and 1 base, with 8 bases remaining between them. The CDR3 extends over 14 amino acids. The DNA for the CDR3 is TGTGCCAGCAGCTTGGGGGCGGGGTCCTACGAGCAGTACTTC. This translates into CASSLGAGSYEQYF.

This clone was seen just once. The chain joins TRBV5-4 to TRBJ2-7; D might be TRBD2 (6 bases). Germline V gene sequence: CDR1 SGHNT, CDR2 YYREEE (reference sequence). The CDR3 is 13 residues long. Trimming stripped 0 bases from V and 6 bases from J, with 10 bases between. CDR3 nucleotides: TGTGCCAGCAGCTTGGTAGGACTACCCGAGCAGTACTTC. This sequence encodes CASSLVGLPEQYF.

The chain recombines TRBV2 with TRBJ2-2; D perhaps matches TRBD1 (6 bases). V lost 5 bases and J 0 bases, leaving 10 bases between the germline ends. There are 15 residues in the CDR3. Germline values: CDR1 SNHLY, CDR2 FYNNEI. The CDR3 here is CASSLRTANTGELFF. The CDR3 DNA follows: TGTGCCAGCAGTCTCAGGACAGCGAACACCGGGGAGCTGTTTTTT.

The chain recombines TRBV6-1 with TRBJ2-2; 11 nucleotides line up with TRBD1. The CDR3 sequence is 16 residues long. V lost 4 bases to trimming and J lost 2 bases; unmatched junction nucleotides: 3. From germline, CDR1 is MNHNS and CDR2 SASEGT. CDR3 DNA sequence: TGTGCCAGCAGTGCGAGGACAGGGGGCAACACCGGGGAGCTGTTTTTT. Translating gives CASSARTGGNTGELFF.

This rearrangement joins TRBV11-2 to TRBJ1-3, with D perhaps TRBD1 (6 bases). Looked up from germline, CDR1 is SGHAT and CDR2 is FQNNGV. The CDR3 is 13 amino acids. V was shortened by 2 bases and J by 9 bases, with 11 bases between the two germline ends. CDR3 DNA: TGTGCCAGCAGCTTAAAGCAGGGGAGCACCATATATTTT. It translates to CASSLKQGSTIYF. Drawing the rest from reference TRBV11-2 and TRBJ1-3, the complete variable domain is EAGVAQSPRYKIIEKRQSVAFWCNPISGHATLYWYQQILGQGPKLLIQFQNNGVVDDSQLPKDRFSAERLKGVDSTLKIQPAKLEDSAVYLCASSLKQGSTIYFGEGSWLTVV.

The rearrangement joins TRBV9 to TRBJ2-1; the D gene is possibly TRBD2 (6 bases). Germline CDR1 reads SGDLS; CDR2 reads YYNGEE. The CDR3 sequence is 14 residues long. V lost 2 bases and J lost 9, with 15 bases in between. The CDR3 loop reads CASSVRDSRVEQFF. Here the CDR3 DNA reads TGTGCCAGCAGCGTCCGGGACTCCCGGGTTGAGCAGTTCTTC. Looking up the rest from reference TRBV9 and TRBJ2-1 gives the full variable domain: DSGVTQTPKHLITATGQRVTLRCSPRSGDLSVYWYQQSLDQGLQFLIQYYNGEERAKGNILERFSAQQFPDLHSELNLSSLELGDSALYFCASSVRDSRVEQFFGPGTRLTVL.

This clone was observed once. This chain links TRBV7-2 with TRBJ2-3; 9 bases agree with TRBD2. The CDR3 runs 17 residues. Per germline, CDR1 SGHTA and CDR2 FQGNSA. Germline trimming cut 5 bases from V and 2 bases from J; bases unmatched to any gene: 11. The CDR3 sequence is CASSPPGGGALTDTQYF. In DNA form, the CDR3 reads TGTGCCAGCAGCCCCCCTGGCGGGGGGGCTCTCACAGATACGCAGTATTTT.

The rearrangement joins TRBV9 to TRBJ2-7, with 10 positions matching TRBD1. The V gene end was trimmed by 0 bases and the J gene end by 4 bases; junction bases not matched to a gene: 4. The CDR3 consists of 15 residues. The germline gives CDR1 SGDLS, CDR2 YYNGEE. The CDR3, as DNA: TGTGCCAGCAGCGTAGCCGGGACAGGGGCGTACGAGCAGTACTTC. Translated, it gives CASSVAGTGAYEQYF.

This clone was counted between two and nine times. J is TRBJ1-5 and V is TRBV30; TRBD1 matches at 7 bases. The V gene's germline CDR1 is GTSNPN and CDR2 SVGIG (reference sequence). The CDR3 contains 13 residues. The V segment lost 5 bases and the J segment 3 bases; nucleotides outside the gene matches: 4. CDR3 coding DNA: TGTGCCTGGCAGGGACAGCACAATCAGCCCCAGCATTTT. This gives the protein CAWQGQHNQPQHF.

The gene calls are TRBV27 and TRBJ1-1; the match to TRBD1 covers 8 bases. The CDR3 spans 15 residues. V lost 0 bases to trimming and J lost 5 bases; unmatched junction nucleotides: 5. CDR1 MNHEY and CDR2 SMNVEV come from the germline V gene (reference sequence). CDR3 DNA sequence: TGTGCCAGCAGTTTATCCCTGACAGGGGAAACTGAAGCTTTCTTT. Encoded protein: CASSLSLTGETEAFF.

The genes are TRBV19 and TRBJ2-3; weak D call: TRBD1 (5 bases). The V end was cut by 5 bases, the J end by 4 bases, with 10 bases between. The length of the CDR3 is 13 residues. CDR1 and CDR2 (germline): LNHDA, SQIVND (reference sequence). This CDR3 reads CASSVQGADTQYF. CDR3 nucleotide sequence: TGTGCCAGTAGTGTCCAAGGGGCAGATACGCAGTATTTT.

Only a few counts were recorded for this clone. The CDR3 nucleotides read TGTGCCAGCAGCCCGTCCAGAGGGGGCACTGAAGCTTTCTTT. Amino acids: CASSPSRGGTEAFF. This chain connects TRBV4-2 to TRBJ1-1; weak D call: TRBD1 (6 bases). With 4 bases removed from V and 4 bases from J, the gap between germline ends came to 13 bases. The CDR3 covers 14 residues. CDR1 LGHNA and CDR2 YNFKEQ come from the germline V gene.

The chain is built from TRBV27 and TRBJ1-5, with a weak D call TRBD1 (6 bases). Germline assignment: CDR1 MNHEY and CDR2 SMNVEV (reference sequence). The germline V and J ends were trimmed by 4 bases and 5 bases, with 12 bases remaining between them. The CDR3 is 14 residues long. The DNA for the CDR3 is TGTGCCAGCAGTTCCTACAGGGCCGATCAGCCCCAGCATTTT. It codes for CASSSYRADQPQHF.

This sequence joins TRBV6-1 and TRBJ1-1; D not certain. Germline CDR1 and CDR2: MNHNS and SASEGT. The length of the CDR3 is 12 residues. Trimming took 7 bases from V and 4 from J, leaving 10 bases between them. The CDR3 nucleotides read TGTGCCAGCACCCTTTCGGGCACTGAAGCTTTCTTT. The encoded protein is CASTLSGTEAFF.